This TCR beta chain was retrieved from a study of T-cell reconstitution after alpha-beta-depleted transplantation in children. Overall study findings and caveats: Surviving recipient cells, namely T cells and thymic progenitors, were the source of high day-60 TCRbeta diversity in some patients.

The TCRbeta library was prepared with unique molecular identifiers. TCRdb reanalysed the PCR reads using MiXCR and keeps one entry per CDR3 protein. The table includes fewer than 550,000 distinct CDR3 sequences, 15% to 20% detected once. To note about this clonotype: Its matching antigen is unknown.

The V segment lost 4 bases and the J segment 4 bases; nucleotides outside the gene matches: 7. Germline assignment: CDR1 SGHTA and CDR2 FQGNSA. The CDR3 has 16 amino acids. The chain joins TRBV7-2 to TRBJ2-4, with 10 bases identical to TRBD1. Sample: PBMCs, mostly from graft donor cells, taken 360 days after TCRalphabeta/CD19-depleted stem cell transplant. This clonotype was sampled from a boy younger than two who had a stem cell transplant for Wiskott-Aldrich syndrome, so the T cells may come from the graft donor. DNA of the CDR3: TGTGCCAGCAGCTCTAGCCCGGGACAGGGGAAAAACATTCAGTACTTC. It yields the protein CASSSSPGQGKNIQYF.